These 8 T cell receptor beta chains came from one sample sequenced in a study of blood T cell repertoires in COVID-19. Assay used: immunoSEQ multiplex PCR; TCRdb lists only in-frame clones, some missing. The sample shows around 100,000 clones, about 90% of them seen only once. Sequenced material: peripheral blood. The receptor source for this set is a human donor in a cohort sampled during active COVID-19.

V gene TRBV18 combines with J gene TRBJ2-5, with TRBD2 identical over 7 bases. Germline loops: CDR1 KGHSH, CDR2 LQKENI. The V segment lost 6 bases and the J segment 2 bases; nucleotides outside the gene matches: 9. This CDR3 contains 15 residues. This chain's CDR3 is CASSRIGGVQETQYF. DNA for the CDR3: TGTGCCAGCTCTCGCATTGGGGGGGTTCAAGAGACCCAGTACTTC.

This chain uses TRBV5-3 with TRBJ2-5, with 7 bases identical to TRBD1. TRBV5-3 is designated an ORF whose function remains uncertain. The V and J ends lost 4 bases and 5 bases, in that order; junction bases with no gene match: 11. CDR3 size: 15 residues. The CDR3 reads CARSPRQGRGETQYF. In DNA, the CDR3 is TGTGCCAGAAGCCCACGACAGGGAAGGGGGGAGACCCAGTACTTC.

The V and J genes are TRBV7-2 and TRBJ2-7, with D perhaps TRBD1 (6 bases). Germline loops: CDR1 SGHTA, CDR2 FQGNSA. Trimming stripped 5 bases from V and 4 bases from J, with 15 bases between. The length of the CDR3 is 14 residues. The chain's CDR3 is CASSQPTGFYEQYF. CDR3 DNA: TGTGCCAGCAGCCAACCTACAGGGTTTTACGAGCAGTACTTC.

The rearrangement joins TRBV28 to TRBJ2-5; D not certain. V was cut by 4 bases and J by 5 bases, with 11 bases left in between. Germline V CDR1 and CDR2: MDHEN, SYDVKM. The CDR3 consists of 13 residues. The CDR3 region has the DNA TGTGCCAGCAGTTCGATCGGTGTTGAGACCCAGTACTTC. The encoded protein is CASSSIGVETQYF.

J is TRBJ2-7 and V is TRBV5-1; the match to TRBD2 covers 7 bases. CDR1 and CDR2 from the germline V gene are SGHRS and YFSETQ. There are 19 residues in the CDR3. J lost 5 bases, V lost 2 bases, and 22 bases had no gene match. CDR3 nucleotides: TGCGCCAGCAGCTTCCTTGGAGCGGGACGGATGAGCTTAGGGGACGAGCAGTACTTC. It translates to CASSFLGAGRMSLGDEQYF.

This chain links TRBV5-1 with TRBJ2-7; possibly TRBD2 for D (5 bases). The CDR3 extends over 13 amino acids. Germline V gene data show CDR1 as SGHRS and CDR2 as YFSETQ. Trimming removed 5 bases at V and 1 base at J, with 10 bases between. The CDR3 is CASRRGQSYEQYF. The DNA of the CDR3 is TGCGCCAGCAGGAGAGGGCAATCCTACGAGCAGTACTTC.

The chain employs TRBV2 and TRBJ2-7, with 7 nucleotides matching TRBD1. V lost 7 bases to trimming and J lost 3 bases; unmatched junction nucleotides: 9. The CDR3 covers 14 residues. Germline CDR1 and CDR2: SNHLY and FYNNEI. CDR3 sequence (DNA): TGTGCCAGCAACGCCCGGGCAGGGGGCTACGAGCAGTACTTC. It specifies CASNARAGGYEQYF.

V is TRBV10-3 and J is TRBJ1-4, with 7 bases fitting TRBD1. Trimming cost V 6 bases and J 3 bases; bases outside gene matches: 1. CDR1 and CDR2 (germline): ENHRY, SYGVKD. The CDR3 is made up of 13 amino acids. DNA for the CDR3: TGTGCCATCAGAAGGGGGCCTAATGAAAAACTGTTTTTT. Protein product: CAIRRGPNEKLFF.